One sample yielded the 24 T cell receptor beta chains listed below, sequenced in a study of blood T cell repertoires in COVID-19. Data came from immunoSEQ multiplex PCR; TCRdb stores just in-frame clones and leaves some out. This table has 40,000 or so clones, about nine tenths appearing once. Sequencing used peripheral blood. The receptors come from a woman aged 25 to 39 in a cohort sampled during active COVID-19.

The chain links TRBV12-3 or TRBV12-4 to TRBJ2-7, with D possibly matching TRBD1 (5 bases). The CDR3 covers 12 residues. Trimming left V 7 bases short and J 3 bases short, with 10 bases between. The CDR3 reads CASKGVRYEQYF. The CDR3 DNA reads as TGTGCCAGCAAAGGGGTTCGCTACGAGCAGTACTTC.

The V call is TRBV29-1, the J call TRBJ2-7; weak D call: TRBD1 (7 bases). The CDR3 covers 13 residues. The ends were cut back, 4 bases at V and 6 bases at J, with 16 bases in the middle. Germline CDR1 SQVTM, CDR2 ANQGSEA. The CDR3 protein is CSVGDQGEAEQYF. The CDR3 region has the DNA TGCAGCGTTGGGGACCAGGGGGAGGCCGAGCAGTACTTC.

Here the CDR3 DNA reads TGTGCCACCAGCAGAGATAGGGAGGGTTCCTACGAGCAGTACTTC. This translates into CATSRDREGSYEQYF. The rearrangement links TRBV15 to TRBJ2-7; 7 nucleotides match TRBD2. Trimming took 0 bases from V and 1 from J; bases not matched to a gene: 3. Germline lookup yields CDR1 LNHNV and CDR2 YYDKDF (reference sequence). This CDR3 has 15 amino acids.

In this sample, this clone turned up once. At the DNA level, this CDR3 is encoded by other sequences in the same sample as well. The chain has TRBV4-3 and TRBJ1-1; TRBD1 is a possible D gene (6 bases). This CDR3 comprises 14 residues. V lost 4 bases and J 1 base, leaving 10 bases between the germline ends. Germline CDR1 is LGHNA and CDR2 is YSLEER. CDR3 residues: CASSRQVRNTEAFF. In nucleotides, the CDR3 is TGCGCCAGCAGCCGACAGGTCCGGAACACTGAAGCTTTCTTT.

In this sample, this clone turned up once. CDR3 loop: CASSLVEGWTGTYNEQFF. CDR3 bases: TGCGCCAGCAGCTTGGTGGAGGGTTGGACAGGGACCTACAATGAGCAGTTCTTC. The chain uses TRBV5-1 and TRBJ2-1, with 8 bases fitting TRBD1. CDR1 is SGHRS, CDR2 YFSETQ, per germline. The CDR3 loop spans 18 amino acids. After removal of 0 bases from V and 2 bases from J, the junction contained 10 bases not matched to a gene.

The chain employs TRBV10-3 and TRBJ2-5; maybe TRBD1 (5 bases). V was pared by 10 bases and J by 3 bases, with 15 bases between. There are 13 residues in the CDR3. Per the germline V gene, CDR1 is ENHRY and CDR2 is SYGVKD. The CDR3 DNA reads TGTGCCACCCTCGGCCAGGGCGAAGAGACCCAGTACTTC. It translates to CATLGQGEETQYF.

The rearrangement links TRBV25-1 to TRBJ2-5; D may be TRBD2 (5 bases). This CDR3 is built from 14 residues. From germline, CDR1 is MGHDK and CDR2 SYGVNS. The V end lost 2 bases, the J end lost 5 bases, and 12 bases lay between the germline ends. CDR3 nucleotide sequence: TGTGCCAGCAGTGAAACTAGGGTGGCGGAGACCCAGTACTTC. This gives the protein CASSETRVAETQYF.

The chain employs TRBV7-2 and TRBJ2-7; D not resolved. The CDR3 spans 14 residues. V shed 2 bases and J shed 2 bases, with 10 bases lying between them. Germline CDR1 reads SGHTA; CDR2 reads FQGNSA. CDR3: CASSLSGGPYEQYF. CDR3 bases: TGTGCCAGCAGCTTATCCGGCGGTCCCTACGAGCAGTACTTC.

The CDR3 sequence: CASSTITGGPQPQHF. CDR3 bases: TGTGCCAGTAGTACGATTACAGGGGGCCCACAGCCCCAGCATTTT. The rearrangement links TRBV19 to TRBJ1-5; 9 bases are a match to TRBD1. Germline V lookup: CDR1 LNHDA, CDR2 SQIVND (reference sequence). The CDR3 contains 15 residues. V trimming: 4 bases; J trimming: 7 bases; junction bases outside the gene matches: 8.

The chain combines TRBV6-4 with TRBJ2-2; D is possibly TRBD2 (5 bases). Germline V gene data show CDR1 as MRHNA and CDR2 as SNTAGT. V lost 0 bases and J lost 4, with 15 bases in between. This CDR3 contains 17 residues. Here the CDR3 DNA reads TGTGCCAGCAGTGACTCGAAAGTCACCCGGGGCACCGGGGAGCTGTTTTTT. It codes for CASSDSKVTRGTGELFF.

This chain joins TRBV6-5 and TRBJ1-3, with TRBD1 matching 9 bases. Germline V lookup: CDR1 MNHEY, CDR2 SVGAGI. The CDR3 length is 15 residues. With V trimmed by 5 bases and J by 3 bases, 5 bases remained unmatched. CDR3 protein: CASSHGQGNGNTIYF. DNA for the CDR3: TGTGCCAGCAGTCACGGACAGGGGAATGGAAACACCATATATTTT.

V and J are TRBV6-6 and TRBJ1-4; weak D call: TRBD1 (6 bases). The CDR3 contains 13 residues. Looked up from germline, CDR1 is MNHNY and CDR2 is SVGAGI (reference sequence). Trimming stripped 2 bases from V and 8 bases from J, with 9 bases between. The CDR3 reads CASSYAGEEKLFF. CDR3 in DNA: TGTGCCAGCAGTTACGCAGGGGAGGAAAAACTGTTTTTT.

The chain carries TRBV20-1 and TRBJ1-4; 9 nucleotides align to TRBD1. The CDR3 runs to 14 residues. Germline V lookup: CDR1 DFQATT, CDR2 SNEGSKA (reference sequence). The V gene end was trimmed by 3 bases and the J gene end by 7 bases; junction bases not matched to a gene: 6. CDR3 amino acids: CSASQGQGGEKLFF. In DNA, the CDR3 is TGCAGTGCTAGTCAGGGACAGGGAGGTGAAAAACTGTTTTTT.

The rearrangement joins TRBV11-2 to TRBJ2-1; TRBD2 agrees at 11 bases. The CDR3 has 15 amino acids. Germline CDR1 is SGHAT and CDR2 is FQNNGV. After removal of 1 base from V and 7 bases from J, the junction contained 3 bases not matched to a gene. Here the CDR3 DNA reads TGTGCCAGCAGCTTAGGGACTAGCGGGCTTAATGAGCAGTTCTTC. This codes for CASSLGTSGLNEQFF.

The CDR3 region is CASSLGGSMETQYF. The CDR3 DNA reads as TGTGCCAGCAGTTTAGGGGGATCTATGGAGACCCAGTACTTC. The chain couples TRBV6-5 to TRBJ2-5; perhaps TRBD1 as D (6 bases). This CDR3 region has 14 residues. Germline V gene data show CDR1 as MNHEY and CDR2 as SVGAGI. The V and J ends lost 4 bases and 5 bases respectively, with 14 bases between them.

The rearrangement joins TRBV18 to TRBJ2-5; 9 nucleotides agree with TRBD2. V trimming: 1 base; J trimming: 4 bases; junction bases outside the gene matches: 13. Germline CDR1 and CDR2: KGHSH and LQKENI. The CDR3 is 18 residues long. The DNA for the CDR3 is TGTGCCAGCTCACCACGAACCCTGGGCGGGAGGGCCGCAGAGACCCAGTACTTC. Amino acids: CASSPRTLGGRAAETQYF.

This clone was seen more than once but under ten times. CDR3 sequence reads: CASNPGQNNQPQHF. In DNA, the CDR3 is TGTGCCAGCAATCCGGGACAAAACAATCAGCCCCAGCATTTT. The chain recombines TRBV2 with TRBJ1-5; TRBD1 is a possible D gene (6 bases). CDR3 size: 14 residues. From germline, CDR1 is SNHLY and CDR2 FYNNEI. Trimming shortened V by 7 bases and J by 3 bases, and 13 bases separated the two germline ends.

The chain is built from TRBV5-1 and TRBJ2-3, with a weak D call TRBD2 (6 bases). The CDR3 covers 16 residues. V was shortened by 1 base and J by 0 bases, with 12 bases between the two germline ends. Germline assignment: CDR1 SGHRS and CDR2 YFSETQ. The CDR3 loop is CASSLYPGVSTDTQYF. As DNA, the CDR3 is TGCGCCAGCAGCTTGTACCCGGGAGTGAGCACAGATACGCAGTATTTT.

This CDR3 reads CATYRLGRRKGNYEQYF. The CDR3 nucleotides are TGTGCCACCTATAGATTAGGTCGTCGGAAGGGGAACTACGAGCAGTACTTC. This sequence joins TRBV28 and TRBJ2-7, with D maybe TRBD1 (5 bases). V lost 10 bases and J 3 bases, leaving 28 bases between the germline ends. The CDR3 loop spans 17 amino acids. The germline CDR1 and CDR2 sequences are MDHEN and SYDVKM.

This clone appeared a single time. The chain has TRBV27 and TRBJ1-5; D unresolved. The CDR3 extends over 14 amino acids. V was pared by 0 bases and J by 6 bases, with 9 bases between. The germline V gene has CDR1 MNHEY and CDR2 SMNVEV (reference sequence). The CDR3 reads CASSLSLFGQPQHF. The CDR3, as DNA: TGTGCCAGCAGTTTATCCCTTTTCGGTCAGCCCCAGCATTTT.

The rearrangement joins TRBV4-1 to TRBJ2-3; TRBD2 matches at 7 bases. The CDR3 is 19 residues long. The V gene's germline CDR1 is MGHRA and CDR2 YSYEKL. With V trimmed by 4 bases and J by 1 base, 17 bases remained unmatched. The CDR3 DNA follows: TGCGCCAGCAGCCTTGTCTCAGCGGGAAAACCTGGGGGCACAGATACGCAGTATTTT. This codes for CASSLVSAGKPGGTDTQYF.

This chain connects TRBV5-6 to TRBJ1-4, with a tentative D call TRBD1 (6 bases). V was trimmed by 5 bases and J by 6 bases, leaving 11 bases between them. CDR1 is SGHDT and CDR2 is YYEEEE in the germline V gene. The CDR3 totals 13 residues. As DNA, the CDR3 is TGTGCCAGCAGAGGGAGGGGGGATGAAAAACTGTTTTTT. This gives the protein CASRGRGDEKLFF. Drawing the rest from reference TRBV5-6 and TRBJ1-4, the complete variable domain is DAGVTQSPTHLIKTRGQQVTLRCSPKSGHDTVSWYQQALGQGPQFIFQYYEEEERQRGNFPDRFSGHQFPNYSSELNVNALLLGDSALYLCASRGRGDEKLFFGSGTQLSVL.

The chain has TRBV6-5 and TRBJ2-2; D may be TRBD2 (5 bases). V gave up 2 bases and J gave up 4 bases, with 11 bases separating them. Germline CDR1 is MNHEY and CDR2 is SVGAGI. This CDR3 has 15 amino acids. The CDR3 loop reads CASSYRGSFTGELFF. The CDR3 DNA is TGTGCCAGCAGTTACCGAGGGAGTTTCACCGGGGAGCTGTTTTTT.

This chain connects TRBV5-1 to TRBJ1-5, with D perhaps TRBD1 (5 bases). CDR1 SGHRS and CDR2 YFSETQ come from the germline V gene. The length of the CDR3 is 13 residues. Trimming took 0 bases from V and 7 from J, leaving 8 bases between them. This CDR3 is CASSLDGGQPQHF. In DNA form, the CDR3 reads TGCGCCAGCAGCTTGGACGGGGGACAGCCCCAGCATTTT.